The rows below give T cell receptor beta chains drawn from one sample of a study of cytomegalovirus exposure and HLA in healthy donors. Data came from immunoSEQ multiplex PCR; TCRdb stores just in-frame clones and leaves some out. The data show approximately 200,000 clones, with over 70% seen just once and roughly 2.1% held by the top ten. Sequenced input: PBMCs. The source of these receptors is a young woman in good health and CMV-seropositive. CDR3s leave out the opening cysteine and the closing phenylalanine or tryptophan. The D gene is left open where the match is weak.

>TRBJ2-3|TRBD2|TRBV19
ASRRGGGTQY
>TRBJ1-1|NA|TRBV6-4
AGGGADSGAEAF
>TRBJ2-2|NA|TRBV7-2
ASRLRTNSGELF
>TRBJ2-5|TRBD2|TRBV7-2
ASSISTSGGQETQY
>TRBJ1-1|NA|TRBV19
ASSIGRIEAF
>TRBJ2-2|TRBD1|TRBV7-9
ASSLWRQGRTGELF
>TRBJ2-1|NA|TRBV2
ASSGDSNEQF
>TRBJ2-4|NA|TRBV30
AWRAVGSGSQY
>TRBJ1-3|TRBD1|TRBV2
ASQQGGFGNTIY
>TRBJ2-1|TRBD1|TRBV9
ASSGRQGTQENEQF
>TRBJ1-5|NA|TRBV7-9
ASSPLSAETQPQH
>TRBJ2-1|NA|TRBV7-9
ASSSVAGPLIGGEQF
>TRBJ1-1|TRBD1|TRBV19
ATGQGSTEAF
>TRBJ2-3|NA|TRBV7-2
ASSRVVSTDTQY
>TRBJ2-2|NA|TRBV20-1
SAWTSGELF
>TRBJ1-1|TRBD1|TRBV28
ASSPSTGSNTEAF
>TRBJ2-7|NA|TRBV7-2
ASSLESPPAASEQY
>TRBJ1-1|NA|TRBV27
ATLRSLSVVKNTEAF
>TRBJ2-1|NA|TRBV25-1
ASSEGLLASAQF
>TRBJ2-5|TRBD1|TRBV5-1
ASSSGTDETQY
>TRBJ2-1|TRBD2|TRBV4-2
ASSQALAGGTGAYNEQF
>TRBJ2-5|TRBD2|TRBV5-4
ASSTQTSGEETQY
>TRBJ2-1|TRBD2|TRBV12-5
ASGPGGPRVAGGKDEQF
>TRBJ2-4|NA|TRBV21-1
ASSKDTAGSKNIQY
>TRBJ2-1|NA|TRBV5-1
ASSPGLSSYNEQF
>TRBJ1-1|NA|TRBV6-5
ASSYYRTVDTEAF
>TRBJ1-5|TRBD1|TRBV6-1
ASRTGYQPQH
>TRBJ1-6|TRBD1|TRBV5-6
ASSLLGQGNSPLH
>TRBJ2-5|TRBD1|TRBV7-6
ASGTDQETQY
>TRBJ2-5|TRBD2|TRBV7-9
ASSLVGGAETQY
>TRBJ2-1|NA|TRBV30
AIQINEQF
>TRBJ2-3|TRBD2|TRBV9
ASSRSGSGESTDTQY
>TRBJ1-2|TRBD1|TRBV6-5
ASRKQGAFTGYT
>TRBJ2-1|TRBD2|TRBV6-4
ASGPEAGGYNEQF
>TRBJ2-3|TRBD1|TRBV5-1
ASSPLDRGLGDTQY
>TRBJ1-1|NA|TRBV6-5
ASTKGGFRTEAF
>TRBJ2-5|NA|TRBV30
AWSRGTRLSETQY
>TRBJ2-2|TRBD2|TRBV6-1
ASSRTGGAPGELF
>TRBJ1-2|NA|TRBV28
AGFSTGYGYT
>TRBJ2-2|NA|TRBV11-3
ASSSRTGELF
>TRBJ2-3|TRBD2|TRBV29-1
SVEDVRLAGSTDTQY
>TRBJ1-1|NA|TRBV11-1
ASSLGGASGAF
>TRBJ2-2|NA|TRBV9
ASGRPGGSGELF
>TRBJ2-5|NA|TRBV4-3
ASSQSQGRETQY
>TRBJ1-4|TRBD1|TRBV2
ASIARTGATNEKLF
>TRBJ2-3|TRBD2|TRBV4-1
ASSRPLAGAQNTQY
>TRBJ1-1|NA|TRBV10-2
ASKLPGGATEAF
>TRBJ1-6|NA|TRBV5-5
ASSPRERGPPLH
>TRBJ2-4|TRBD2|TRBV5-4
ASSLTGLAGGKVAKNIQY
>TRBJ2-3|NA|TRBV19
ASSIATGFIPDTQY
>TRBJ2-1|NA|TRBV14
ASSDNSNEQF
>TRBJ2-5|TRBD2|TRBV7-2
ASSLVGGWETQY
>TRBJ2-5|NA|TRBV29-1
SVVAGLEETQY